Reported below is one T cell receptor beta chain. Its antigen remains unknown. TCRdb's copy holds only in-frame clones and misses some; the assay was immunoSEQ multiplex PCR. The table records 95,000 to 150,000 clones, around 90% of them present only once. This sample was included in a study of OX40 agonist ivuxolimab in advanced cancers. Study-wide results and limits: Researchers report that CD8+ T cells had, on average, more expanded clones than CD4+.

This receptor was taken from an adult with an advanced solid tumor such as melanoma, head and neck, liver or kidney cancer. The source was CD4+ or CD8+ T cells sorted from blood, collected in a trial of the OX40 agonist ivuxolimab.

The CDR3 nucleotides read TGCGCCAGCAGTCCGTGGGAGACAGGGGCCAACACCGGGGAGCTGTTTTTT. Translating gives CASSPWETGANTGELFF. The chain recombines TRBV10-2 with TRBJ2-2, with TRBD1 matching 8 bases. J gave up 2 bases and V 5 bases, and 10 bases lay outside the gene matches. The CDR3 covers 17 residues. Per the germline V gene, CDR1 is WSHSY and CDR2 is SAAADI.